The 32 T cell receptor beta chains below all came from one sample that was sequenced in a study of blood T cell repertoires in COVID-19 (dated by TCRdb to 2018 to 2021). Library construction relied on the immunoSEQ multiplex PCR assay. The source is immuneACCESS, and TCRdb retained only in-frame sequences with V and J called. Part of the clones is not carried over; for the studies checked, unresolved V genes explain less than half of this, and the remainder is unexplained. This sample lists 150,000 or so clones; roughly 84% were detected once. Roughly 15% of the sample belongs to the ten largest clones. Specimen: peripheral blood. These receptors originate from a man younger than 35 with active or convalescent COVID-19.

This chain uses TRBV7-2 with TRBJ1-4; 11 bases align to TRBD1. Germline CDR1 and CDR2: SGHTA and FQGNSA. J was trimmed by 4 bases and V by 5 bases; bases with no gene match: 15. CDR3 length: 19 amino acids. DNA of the CDR3: TGTGCCAGCAGCAAACGGGACAGGGGGTCTTTGAGGCATAATGAAAAACTGTTTTTT. It codes for CASSKRDRGSLRHNEKLFF.

The V and J genes are TRBV2 and TRBJ1-1; 9 bases agree with TRBD1. The CDR3 loop spans 13 amino acids. The germline CDR1 and CDR2 sequences are SNHLY and FYNNEI. The V gene end was trimmed by 5 bases and the J gene end by 6 bases; junction bases not matched to a gene: 4. As DNA, the CDR3 is TGTGCCAGCAGTCCGGGACAGGGAGCTGAAGCTTTCTTT. Its translation is CASSPGQGAEAFF.

J is TRBJ1-3 and V is TRBV18; D is possibly TRBD1 (6 bases). The V gene's germline CDR1 is KGHSH and CDR2 LQKENI. Deletions cut 3 bases from V and 0 bases from J, with 9 bases between. The length of the CDR3 is 15 residues. The CDR3 DNA follows: TGTGCCAGCTCACCTGACAGGTACTCTGGAAACACCATATATTTT. Its translation: CASSPDRYSGNTIYF. Complete variable domain (other parts from reference TRBV18 and TRBJ1-3): NAGVMQNPRHLVRRRGQEARLRCSPMKGHSHVYWYRQLPEEGLKFMVYLQKENIIDESGMPKERFSAEFPKEGPSILRIQQVVRGDSAAYFCASSPDRYSGNTIYFGEGSWLTVV.

A few counts support this clone. The rearrangement uses TRBV9 and TRBJ1-1, with 10 positions matching TRBD1. The germline V gene has CDR1 SGDLS and CDR2 YYNGEE. This CDR3 contains 15 residues. With V trimmed by 4 bases and J by 5 bases, 8 bases remained unmatched. CDR3 sequence: CASSTRTGGGTEAFF. CDR3 coding DNA: TGTGCCAGCAGCACCCGGACAGGGGGTGGAACTGAAGCTTTCTTT.

The V and J genes are TRBV18 and TRBJ1-1; TRBD1 aligns across 8 bases. This CDR3 comprises 15 residues. V shed 2 bases and J 1 base; nucleotides not matched to a gene: 3. Germline V gene sequence: CDR1 KGHSH, CDR2 LQKENI. The CDR3, as DNA: TGTGCCAGCTCACCAGTGACAGGGGAGAACACTGAAGCTTTCTTT. Its protein product is CASSPVTGENTEAFF.

The V call is TRBV6-5, the J call TRBJ1-2; 7 bases are shared with TRBD1. The V gene's germline CDR1 is MNHEY and CDR2 SVGAGI. This CDR3 region has 14 residues. The V segment lost 4 bases and the J segment 4 bases; nucleotides outside the gene matches: 6. The CDR3 nucleotides read TGTGCCAGCAGTTTAAGACAGGGCTCCTATGGCTACACCTTC. It is translated as CASSLRQGSYGYTF.

The chain combines TRBV30 with TRBJ1-1; D gene unclear. The CDR3 length is 14 residues. The V gene's germline CDR1 is GTSNPN and CDR2 SVGIG (reference sequence). V lost 2 bases and J 4 bases, leaving 14 bases between the germline ends. CDR3 nucleotide sequence: TGTGCCTGGAGTTTCGGGAGGAGTAGCACTGAAGCTTTCTTT. It translates to CAWSFGRSSTEAFF.

The chain combines TRBV30 with TRBJ1-1, with 7 positions matching TRBD1. The V segment lost 4 bases and the J segment 10 bases; nucleotides outside the gene matches: 12. This CDR3 has 13 residues. Germline V gene sequence: CDR1 GTSNPN, CDR2 SVGIG (reference sequence). The CDR3 is CAWTKEPGTAAFF. The CDR3 DNA reads as TGTGCCTGGACAAAAGAACCCGGGACAGCAGCTTTCTTT.

This clone was detected a few times. The chain uses TRBV18 and TRBJ2-3; 10 positions match TRBD1. This CDR3 region has 16 residues. V lost 3 bases and J lost 2; bases outside the gene matches: 5. Germline V gene lookup returns CDR1 KGHSH and CDR2 LQKENI. CDR3 loop: CASSPRTGGTTDTQYF. DNA of the CDR3: TGTGCCAGCTCACCTCGGACAGGGGGGACCACAGATACGCAGTATTTT.

The V and J genes are TRBV7-2 and TRBJ2-7, with D perhaps matching TRBD2 (6 bases). The CDR3 has 14 amino acids. Trimming shortened V by 0 bases and J by 7 bases, and 13 bases separated the two germline ends. Germline loops: CDR1 SGHTA, CDR2 FQGNSA. CDR3 nucleotides: TGTGCCAGCAGCTTAGCTAGGGCCGGGGGTGAGCAGTACTTC. This gives the protein CASSLARAGGEQYF.

This sequence joins TRBV7-9 and TRBJ1-6, with TRBD1 matching 8 bases. The CDR3 contains 15 residues. Unmatched junction bases numbered 2, after V lost 1 base and J lost 6 bases. The germline gives CDR1 SEHNR, CDR2 FQNEAQ (reference sequence). The CDR3 here is CASSLEDRVNSPLHF. CDR3 nucleotide sequence: TGTGCCAGCAGCTTAGAGGACAGGGTTAATTCACCCCTCCACTTT.

The genes are TRBV6-2 or TRBV6-3 and TRBJ1-6, with TRBD1 identical over 9 bases. The length of the CDR3 is 17 residues. Trimming took 6 bases from V and 3 from J; bases not matched to a gene: 9. Looked up from germline, CDR1 is MNHEY and CDR2 is SVGEGT. In nucleotides, the CDR3 is TGTGCCAGCAGCCCTCCGGGACAGGGTTTCTATAATTCACCCCTCCACTTT. This sequence encodes CASSPPGQGFYNSPLHF.

CDR3 residues: CASSVMETSRFDEQYF. The CDR3 DNA follows: TGTGCCAGCAGCGTAATGGAGACTAGCAGATTCGACGAGCAGTACTTC. V is TRBV9 and J is TRBJ2-7; 7 bases are a match to TRBD2. Germline assignment: CDR1 SGDLS and CDR2 YYNGEE. J gave up 5 bases and V 1 base, and 12 bases lay outside the gene matches. The CDR3 contains 16 residues.

The rearrangement uses TRBV14 and TRBJ2-2; 10 bases align to TRBD1. The germline V gene encodes CDR1 SGHDN and CDR2 FVKESK. CDR3 length: 15 amino acids. The V and J ends lost 4 bases and 1 base, in that order; junction bases with no gene match: 0. DNA for the CDR3: TGTGCCAGCAGCCGGGACAGGGGGAACACCGGGGAGCTGTTTTTT. This encodes CASSRDRGNTGELFF. Full variable domain (rest looked up from reference TRBV14 and TRBJ2-2): EAGVTQFPSHSVIEKGQTVTLRCDPISGHDNLYWYRRVMGKEIKFLLHFVKESKQDESGMPNNRFLAERTGGTYSTLKVQPAELEDSGVYFCASSRDRGNTGELFFGEGSRLTVL.

This clone was counted once. This sequence joins TRBV12-3 or TRBV12-4 and TRBJ1-1; a possible D gene is TRBD1 (5 bases). Trimming cost V 6 bases and J 6 bases, with 11 bases left between them. This CDR3 contains 12 residues. DNA of the CDR3: TGTGCCAGCAGCTCTGGGGGGGCTGAAGCTTTCTTT. Residues: CASSSGGAEAFF.

The rearrangement links TRBV7-6 to TRBJ2-5; tentative D call: TRBD2 (5 bases). The germline gives CDR1 SGHVS, CDR2 FNYEAQ. The CDR3 contains 13 residues. V was trimmed by 3 bases and J by 5 bases, leaving 10 bases between them. The DNA of the CDR3 is TGTGCCAGCAGCTTCGGCGGCGGGGAGACCCAGTACTTC. Amino acids: CASSFGGGETQYF.

This chain connects TRBV5-1 to TRBJ1-1; D is perhaps TRBD1 (5 bases). The CDR3 has 15 amino acids. Germline V lookup: CDR1 SGHRS, CDR2 YFSETQ. Trimming stripped 2 bases from V and 0 bases from J, with 11 bases between. CDR3 in DNA: TGCGCCAGCAGCTTAGACTCAGGGCTGAACACTGAAGCTTTCTTT. Translating gives CASSLDSGLNTEAFF.

The DNA of the CDR3 is TGTGCCAGCAGTTCGCCTGGGGGCAGTCAGCCCCAGCATTTT. As protein: CASSSPGGSQPQHF. The genes are TRBV28 and TRBJ1-5, with D perhaps TRBD1 (6 bases). Germline lookup yields CDR1 MDHEN and CDR2 SYDVKM. CDR3 length: 14 residues. Trimming cost V 4 bases and J 6 bases, with 13 bases left between them.

The rearrangement links TRBV11-3 to TRBJ2-3; possibly TRBD1 for D (5 bases). Looked up from germline, CDR1 is SGHNT and CDR2 is YENEEA. The CDR3 contains 14 residues. V was clipped by 3 bases and J by 1 base, with 8 bases between them. The CDR3 bases are TGTGCCAGCAGCTTTGGCAGGGGCACAGATACGCAGTATTTT. Its translation is CASSFGRGTDTQYF.

This chain joins TRBV7-3 and TRBJ2-1; TRBD2 aligns across 7 bases. The CDR3 length is 17 residues. V lost 4 bases, J lost 7 bases, and 16 bases stayed unmatched. Germline CDR1 and CDR2: SGHTA and FQGTGA. CDR3 in amino acids: CASSSLSGGSLGNEQFF. In nucleotides, the CDR3 is TGTGCCAGCAGCTCCTTATCGGGAGGTTCCTTGGGGAATGAGCAGTTCTTC.

This chain joins TRBV6-2 or TRBV6-3 and TRBJ2-7; the match to TRBD2 covers 11 bases. Germline loops: CDR1 MNHEY, CDR2 SVGEGT. V lost 1 base and J lost 3; bases outside the gene matches: 2. The CDR3 loop spans 15 amino acids. The CDR3 loop is CASSYFLAGGYEQYF. In nucleotides, the CDR3 is TGTGCCAGCAGTTACTTCCTAGCGGGAGGCTACGAGCAGTACTTC.

The chain links TRBV12-3 or TRBV12-4 to TRBJ1-2; TRBD1 matches 12 bases. After removal of 5 bases from V and 7 bases from J, the junction contained 2 bases not matched to a gene. The CDR3 loop spans 13 amino acids. CDR3 DNA: TGTGCCAGCAGTGGGACAGGGGGCACTGGCTACACCTTC. Translating gives CASSGTGGTGYTF.

The chain's CDR3 is CATSREGTSDNEQFF. DNA for the CDR3: TGTGCCACCAGCAGAGAAGGGACTAGTGACAATGAGCAGTTCTTC. V gene TRBV15 combines with J gene TRBJ2-1; 8 nucleotides align to TRBD2. Trimming took 0 bases from V and 5 from J; bases not matched to a gene: 3. Looked up from germline, CDR1 is LNHNV and CDR2 is YYDKDF (reference sequence). The CDR3 is 15 amino acids.

This rearrangement joins TRBV20-1 to TRBJ2-1; TRBD2 matches at 11 bases. The trim removed 3 bases at V and 7 bases at J, leaving 8 bases unmatched. The CDR3 consists of 15 residues. Germline V gene lookup returns CDR1 DFQATT and CDR2 SNEGSKA (reference sequence). Written as DNA, the CDR3 is TGCAGTGCTAGTCCGGGACTAGCGGCGAGGAATGAGCAGTTCTTC. Protein product: CSASPGLAARNEQFF.

V is TRBV4-3 and J is TRBJ2-1; 10 nucleotides match TRBD2. From germline, CDR1 is LGHNA and CDR2 YSLEER. V shed 5 bases and J 9 bases; nucleotides not matched to a gene: 19. This CDR3 region has 18 residues. The DNA for the CDR3 is TGCGCCAGCAGCAAGGGGGATCAGCGGGAGGGTAAGCGTAGTGAGCAGTTCTTC. Translated, it gives CASSKGDQREGKRSEQFF.

The chain employs TRBV6-4 and TRBJ2-3; TRBD2 matches at 9 bases. Germline V gene lookup returns CDR1 MRHNA and CDR2 SNTAGT. V lost 2 bases, J lost 4 bases, and 1 base stayed unmatched. This CDR3 is 14 amino acids long. CDR3 protein: CASSDGGGADTQYF. The CDR3 DNA sequence: TGTGCCAGCAGTGACGGCGGGGGGGCAGATACGCAGTATTTT.

This chain joins TRBV7-9 and TRBJ2-2; tentative D call: TRBD2 (5 bases). V dropped 5 bases and J dropped 3 bases, with 19 bases sitting between them. This CDR3 has 17 amino acids. Germline CDR1 reads SEHNR; CDR2 reads FQNEAQ (reference sequence). CDR3 residues: CASSAEIGVVDTGELFF. The CDR3 DNA reads as TGTGCCAGCAGCGCAGAAATCGGGGTGGTCGACACCGGGGAGCTGTTTTTT.

The rearrangement uses TRBV27 and TRBJ2-1, with 15 bases that match TRBD2. The V gene's germline CDR1 is MNHEY and CDR2 SMNVEV (reference sequence). CDR3 length: 22 amino acids. The V gene end was trimmed by 4 bases and the J gene end by 0 bases; junction bases not matched to a gene: 16. Written as DNA, the CDR3 is TGTGCCAGCAGTTCACGCGGGACTAGCGGGAGGCCCTATTCAAGCTCCTACAATGAGCAGTTCTTC. This encodes CASSSRGTSGRPYSSSYNEQFF.

This clone came up once. This chain joins TRBV13 and TRBJ2-2, with D possibly being TRBD1 (6 bases). Trimming left V 2 bases short and J 5 bases short, with 12 bases between. CDR3 size: 15 residues. From germline, CDR1 is PRHDT and CDR2 FYEKMQ (reference sequence). CDR3 amino acids: CASSLIARGTGELFF. CDR3 DNA sequence: TGTGCCAGCAGCTTAATAGCGAGGGGGACCGGGGAGCTGTTTTTT.

The genes are TRBV19 and TRBJ2-1; 7 bases map to TRBD2. J gave up 7 bases and V 6 bases, and 3 bases lay outside the gene matches. CDR1 and CDR2 (germline): LNHDA, SQIVND (reference sequence). The CDR3 is 12 residues long. The CDR3 reads CASSGTTNEQFF. In DNA, the CDR3 is TGTGCCAGTAGCGGGACTACAAATGAGCAGTTCTTC. The whole variable domain, filled in from reference TRBV19 and TRBJ2-1, reads DGGITQSPKYLFRKEGQNVTLSCEQNLNHDAMYWYRQDPGQGLRLIYYSQIVNDFQKGDIAEGYSVSREKKESFPLTVTSAQKNPTAFYLCASSGTTNEQFFGPGTRLTVL.

The chain is built from TRBV7-9 and TRBJ2-2; the D gene is possibly TRBD1 (6 bases). V was trimmed by 2 bases and J by 4 bases, leaving 14 bases between them. This CDR3 comprises 16 residues. CDR1 is SEHNR and CDR2 is FQNEAQ in the germline V gene (reference sequence). The CDR3 spells CASSLTRTDSTGELFF. CDR3 DNA: TGTGCCAGCAGCTTAACTCGGACAGACTCCACCGGGGAGCTGTTTTTT.

The chain carries TRBV5-1 and TRBJ2-6, with TRBD2 matching 9 bases. The germline gives CDR1 SGHRS, CDR2 YFSETQ. Trimming took 0 bases from V and 2 from J; bases not matched to a gene: 3. The CDR3 contains 17 residues. In DNA form, the CDR3 reads TGCGCCAGCAGCTTGGTACTAGCGGGTGCTGGGGCCAACGTCCTGACTTTC. This gives the protein CASSLVLAGAGANVLTF.